A single sample is the source of the 12 T cell receptor beta chains below, sequenced in a study of CD8+CD57+ T cells in acquired aplastic anemia. For sequencing, patients were chosen who had shown expansion of CD8+CD57+ cells by flow cytometry. TCR beta VDJ combinations and CDR3 sequences were profiled from genomic DNA. TCRdb analysed the reads with MiXCR anew, one entry per CDR3 protein. The profile shows approximately 260,000 distinct CDR3 sequences, 70% to 85% of them singletons. Specimen: sorted CD4+, CD8+, or CD8+CD57+ T cells (not recorded which) from PBMCs. The origin of the receptors is a human donor with aplastic anemia.

The rearrangement uses TRBV7-2 and TRBJ1-5, with D unresolved. The V end was cut by 2 bases, the J end by 15 bases, with 23 bases between. This CDR3 spans 15 amino acids. Germline V lookup: CDR1 SGHTA, CDR2 FQGNSA. The CDR3 nucleotides are TGTGCCAGCAGCTTATACACCGGTATAGGCAATCAGCCGCATTTT. Its translation is CASSLYTGIGNQPHF.

A note on this clonotype: A junction boundary mismatches the germline segment, possibly from a read error. CDR3 nucleotide sequence: TGCGCCAGCAGCCAAGACGTTGCAGGTGGCTACGCCTTT. As protein: CASSQDVAGGYAF. The rearrangement joins TRBV7-8 to TRBJ1-2; D gene ambiguous. The CDR3 has 13 residues. Per germline, CDR1 SGHVS and CDR2 FQNEAQ. The variable domain in full, with the rest retrieved from reference TRBV7-8 and TRBJ1-2, is GAGVSQSPRYKVAKRGQDVALRCDPISGHVSLFWYQQALGQGPEFLTYFQNEAQLDKSGLPSDRFFAERPEGSVSTLKIQRTQQEDSAVYLCASSQDVAGGYAFGSGTRLTVV.

This chain uses TRBV7-8 with TRBJ2-5; maybe TRBD2 (5 bases). Germline loops: CDR1 SGHVS, CDR2 FQNEAQ. The CDR3 has 15 amino acids. Trimming pared 0 bases from V and 4 bases from J, leaving 12 bases between. The chain's CDR3 is CASSLALAGLETQYF. The CDR3 DNA reads TGTGCCAGCAGCTTAGCGTTAGCTGGACTAGAGACCCAGTACTTC.

This chain connects TRBV20-1 to TRBJ2-7, with 7 nucleotides matching TRBD1. CDR1 DFQATT and CDR2 SNEGSKA come from the germline V gene (reference sequence). V lost 6 bases, J lost 3 bases, and 17 bases stayed unmatched. This CDR3 comprises 16 residues. CDR3 sequence reads: CSAHHTVTGSLYEQYF. CDR3 DNA sequence: TGCAGTGCCCACCACACTGTGACAGGGAGCCTCTACGAGCAGTACTTC.

Regarding this clonotype: No conserved phenylalanine or tryptophan ends this CDR3, so it is likely a read error. It is unclear where the CDR3 begins or ends on the DNA, so no DNA is shown, and the CDR3 is as TCRdb lists it. The V and J genes are TRBV2 and TRBJ2-1; the table's TRBD1 call for D was not verified on the DNA. Germline V gene sequence: CDR1 SNHLY, CDR2 FYNNEI. The CDR3 region is 16 residues in length, termini included. This chain's CDR3 is CASGEGGTNAQDVQSC.

This chain connects TRBV9 to TRBJ2-1, with D possibly matching TRBD2 (6 bases). Per germline, CDR1 SGDLS and CDR2 YYNGEE. CDR3 length: 17 residues. Trimming took off 0 bases at V and 7 bases at J, with 20 bases between the two ends. CDR3 DNA: TGTGCCAGCAGCGTAGCGGCTGGGCCCTGGAGGGGAAATGAGCAGTTCTTC. It encodes CASSVAAGPWRGNEQFF.

Remarks on this clonotype: Because the CDR3's place on the DNA is in doubt, the DNA is left out and the CDR3 is given as listed by TCRdb. This chain links TRBV7-3 with TRBJ2-5. The CDR3 is 14 residues long, ends included. Germline CDR1 and CDR2: SGHTA and FQGTGA. The CDR3 loop reads CASSLEQYGYTFDF.

The chain recombines TRBV5-6 with TRBJ2-2; maybe TRBD1 (6 bases). Trimming cost V 5 bases and J 8 bases, with 10 bases left between them. Germline-derived CDR1 and CDR2 are SGHDT and YYEEEE. CDR3 length: 12 residues. In DNA, the CDR3 is TGTGCCAGCAGGTGGGGGCCGGGGGAGCTGTTTTTT. Amino acid sequence: CASRWGPGELFF. Based on the CDR3 plus reference TRBV5-6 and TRBJ2-2, the full variable domain is DAGVTQSPTHLIKTRGQQVTLRCSPKSGHDTVSWYQQALGQGPQFIFQYYEEEERQRGNFPDRFSGHQFPNYSSELNVNALLLGDSALYLCASRWGPGELFFGEGSRLTVL.

This sequence joins TRBV7-9 and TRBJ1-1; 8 bases line up with TRBD1. This CDR3 has 15 residues. With 2 bases clipped from V and 6 bases from J, the junction kept 8 bases outside the gene matches. Per germline, CDR1 SEHNR and CDR2 FQNEAQ (reference sequence). CDR3 region: CASSLQRTGSAEAFF. The CDR3 DNA reads TGTGCCAGCAGCTTACAACGGACAGGGAGCGCTGAAGCTTTCTTT.

Of note for this clonotype: One end of the junction is discordant with germline, which a read error may explain. The rearrangement joins TRBV7-8 to TRBJ1-5; tentative D call: TRBD1 (6 bases). The germline gives CDR1 SGHVS, CDR2 FQNEAQ. CDR3 length: 13 residues. The DNA of the CDR3 is TGCGCCAGCAGCCATACGGGGGCTCAGCCCAAGCATTTT. It yields the protein CASSHTGAQPKHF.

For this clonotype: One end of the junction fails to match germline, which may point to a read error. This chain uses TRBV7-3 with TRBJ2-3; either TRBD1 or TRBD2 may fit D (5 bases each). In germline, CDR1 is SGHTA, CDR2 FQGTGA. This CDR3 is 13 amino acids long. The CDR3 DNA reads as TGTGCCAGCTCAAGACGGGGCAACGCCGTGCAATACTTT. Its protein is CASSRRGNAVQYF.

Points on this clonotype: An end of the junction does not agree with germline; a read error may underlie this. V and J are TRBV7-6 and TRBJ2-3, with 11 bases identical to TRBD2. Germline V gene data show CDR1 as SGHVS and CDR2 as FNYEAQ. The CDR3 sequence is 14 residues long. This CDR3 reads CASTLAGGPDGAYF. The CDR3 region has the DNA TGTGCCAGCACCCTAGCGGGAGGTCCCGATGGGGCCTACTTT.